Sequencing of this TCR beta chain was carried out in a study of blood T cell repertoires in COVID-19. The overall study: COVID-19 samples collected from the United States, Italy and Spain covered acute and convalescent phases.

Original handling: Amplified reference gene primers provided the basis for estimating nucleated cell counts. Using immunoSEQ multiplex PCR, the repertoire was profiled, and TCRdb retains in-frame clones only, with some absent. The V and J calls and clone size come from that table; D and trimming were worked out from the DNA. Counted here are around 270,000 clones, 75% to 90% occurring once; the ten biggest clones make up around 0.8%. V was shortened by 2 bases and J by 9 bases, with 8 bases between the two germline ends. Per the germline V gene, CDR1 is DFQATT and CDR2 is SNEGSKA (reference sequence). This CDR3 is built from 10 residues.

Sequences were obtained from peripheral blood. The gene calls are TRBV20-1 and TRBJ2-7; D is perhaps TRBD1 (6 bases). This receptor was identified in a young man with acute or convalescent COVID-19. The CDR3 bases are TGCAGTGCTAGATTGGGGGCGCAGTACTTC. Translation: CSARLGAQYF.